What follows are 18 T cell receptor beta chains derived from one specimen sequenced in a study of blood T cell repertoires in COVID-19. Profiled with immunoSEQ multiplex PCR; TCRdb holds only in-frame clones, not every one. The sample shows about 150,000 clones, 87% of them seen only once. The sequencing sample was made of peripheral blood. These receptors originate from a human donor in a cohort sampled during active COVID-19.

This chain joins TRBV23-1 and TRBJ2-7; 10 nucleotides match TRBD1. TRBV23-1 is an open reading frame, and its role is uncertain. The CDR3 is made up of 15 amino acids. V gave up 6 bases and J gave up 5 bases; unmatched junction bases: 10. CDR3 in amino acids: CASRLDRGHFHEQYF. The DNA of the CDR3 is TGCGCCAGCAGGCTTGACAGGGGGCATTTCCACGAGCAGTACTTC.

The CDR3 sequence is CASSPGQDLYGYTF. CDR3 bases: TGTGCCAGCAGCCCTGGACAGGACCTGTATGGCTACACCTTC. The chain couples TRBV9 to TRBJ1-2, with 7 bases fitting TRBD1. The CDR3 runs 14 residues. J was trimmed by 5 bases and V by 4 bases; bases with no gene match: 8. Germline assignment: CDR1 SGDLS and CDR2 YYNGEE.

This clone has more than one count but fewer than ten. The sample holds other DNA sequences that translate to the same CDR3. V gene TRBV6-2 or TRBV6-3 combines with J gene TRBJ2-7; the D gene is possibly TRBD1 (6 bases). The V end lost 2 bases, the J end lost 1 base, and 9 bases lay between the germline ends. The CDR3 extends over 14 amino acids. Germline assignment: CDR1 MNHEY and CDR2 SVGEGT. For the CDR3, the DNA is TGTGCCAGCAGTTACGGGACACCATCCTACGAGCAGTACTTC. It specifies CASSYGTPSYEQYF.

The chain combines TRBV14 with TRBJ2-1, with a possible D match to TRBD1 (6 bases). The germline CDR1 and CDR2 sequences are SGHDN and FVKESK. CDR3 size: 12 residues. The V gene lost 0 bases and the J gene lost 9 bases, with 6 bases spanning the gap. The DNA for the CDR3 is TGTGCCAGCAGCCAAGACAGGGGTGAGCAGTTCTTC. This sequence encodes CASSQDRGEQFF. The whole variable domain, remainder taken from reference TRBV14 and TRBJ2-1, is EAGVTQFPSHSVIEKGQTVTLRCDPISGHDNLYWYRRVMGKEIKFLLHFVKESKQDESGMPNNRFLAERTGGTYSTLKVQPAELEDSGVYFCASSQDRGEQFFGPGTRLTVL.

The chain combines TRBV27 with TRBJ2-7; 8 bases fit TRBD2. V lost 9 bases, J lost 1 base, and 17 bases stayed unmatched. Per the germline V gene, CDR1 is MNHEY and CDR2 is SMNVEV (reference sequence). CDR3 length equals 17 residues. CDR3 residues: CARSPGLAGRTSYEQYF. Here the CDR3 DNA reads TGTGCCAGGAGTCCCGGGCTAGCGGGCAGAACTTCCTACGAGCAGTACTTC.

The chain is built from TRBV7-6 and TRBJ2-7; 9 bases fit TRBD1. CDR3 length equals 14 residues. Germline V gene sequence: CDR1 SGHVS, CDR2 FNYEAQ. With 5 bases clipped from V and 0 bases from J, the junction kept 2 bases outside the gene matches. The CDR3 DNA reads as TGTGCCAGCAGCGGGACAGGGAGCTCCTACGAGCAGTACTTC. As protein: CASSGTGSSYEQYF.

The chain combines TRBV14 with TRBJ2-7, with TRBD1 identical over 9 bases. The CDR3 totals 16 residues. CDR1 is SGHDN, CDR2 FVKESK, per germline. V trimming: 2 bases; J trimming: 2 bases; junction bases outside the gene matches: 7. The CDR3 reads CASSQWTGETPYEQYF. The CDR3 DNA follows: TGTGCCAGCAGCCAATGGACAGGGGAAACTCCCTACGAGCAGTACTTC.

CDR3 nucleotides: TGTGCCAGCAGTTTAGTGGGAGGACTAGCGGGAGGGTCCTACAATGAGCAGTTCTTC. Translating gives CASSLVGGLAGGSYNEQFF. The rearrangement uses TRBV28 and TRBJ2-1; 15 bases align to TRBD2. The V gene's germline CDR1 is MDHEN and CDR2 SYDVKM. V shed 2 bases and J 1 base; nucleotides not matched to a gene: 6. This CDR3 spans 19 amino acids. The full variable domain, completed using reference TRBV28 and TRBJ2-1, is DVKVTQSSRYLVKRTGEKVFLECVQDMDHENMFWYRQDPGLGLRLIYFSYDVKMKEKGDIPEGYSVSREKKERFSLILESASTNQTSMYLCASSLVGGLAGGSYNEQFFGPGTRLTVL.

V usage is TRBV28 and J usage is TRBJ2-5; 13 bases align to TRBD2. Per the germline V gene, CDR1 is MDHEN and CDR2 is SYDVKM. With V trimmed by 3 bases and J by 4 bases, 14 bases remained unmatched. The CDR3 contains 19 residues. The CDR3 nucleotides read TGTGCCAGCAGTTTCTTAGGGACTAGCGGGGAGGGGCTGAGAGAGACCCAGTACTTC. Its protein product is CASSFLGTSGEGLRETQYF.

This clone was observed many times. The chain has TRBV27 and TRBJ2-5, with 9 bases fitting TRBD2. The V gene end was trimmed by 4 bases and the J gene end by 4 bases; junction bases not matched to a gene: 7. The CDR3 spans 15 residues. Per the germline V gene, CDR1 is MNHEY and CDR2 is SMNVEV (reference sequence). The CDR3 nucleotides read TGTGCCAGCAGTTCGGGCGGGAGGGCCTCAGAGACCCAGTACTTC. Its protein is CASSSGGRASETQYF.

The chain carries TRBV5-4 and TRBJ1-1, with 8 positions matching TRBD1. Germline V gives CDR1 SGHNT, CDR2 YYREEE (reference sequence). The CDR3 length is 17 residues. J lost 0 bases, V lost 0 bases, and 7 bases had no gene match. The CDR3 region has the DNA TGTGCCAGCAGCTTGGCAGGGGGCATCGGAGTGAACACTGAAGCTTTCTTT. Translated, it gives CASSLAGGIGVNTEAFF. Full variable domain (outside the CDR3, taken from reference TRBV5-4 and TRBJ1-1): ETGVTQSPTHLIKTRGQQVTLRCSSQSGHNTVSWYQQALGQGPQFIFQYYREEENGRGNFPPRFSGLQFPNYSSELNVNALELDDSALYLCASSLAGGIGVNTEAFFGQGTRLTVV.

The chain has TRBV18 and TRBJ1-5; TRBD1 aligns across 8 bases. J gave up 7 bases and V 4 bases, and 9 bases lay outside the gene matches. The germline V gene has CDR1 KGHSH and CDR2 LQKENI. This CDR3 spans 15 amino acids. The CDR3 reads CASSLRQGAGQPQHF. The CDR3 DNA sequence: TGTGCCAGCTCACTTCGTCAGGGGGCTGGACAGCCCCAGCATTTT.

The chain employs TRBV5-4 and TRBJ2-3; 9 bases line up with TRBD1. The junction had 10 bases not matched to a gene; V was cut back by 4 bases and J by 4 bases. Germline V gene lookup returns CDR1 SGHNT and CDR2 YYREEE (reference sequence). The CDR3 loop spans 16 amino acids. This chain's CDR3 is CASSPIRQGVPDTQYF. CDR3 coding DNA: TGTGCCAGCAGCCCAATCAGACAGGGGGTCCCAGATACGCAGTATTTT. The whole variable domain, remainder taken from reference TRBV5-4 and TRBJ2-3, is ETGVTQSPTHLIKTRGQQVTLRCSSQSGHNTVSWYQQALGQGPQFIFQYYREEENGRGNFPPRFSGLQFPNYSSELNVNALELDDSALYLCASSPIRQGVPDTQYFGPGTRLTVL.

This chain links TRBV5-1 with TRBJ2-2; 9 nucleotides match TRBD1. The germline V gene has CDR1 SGHRS and CDR2 YFSETQ. The CDR3 is 16 amino acids. V was pared by 7 bases and J by 2 bases, with 9 bases of the junction left unmatched. CDR3 protein: CASYPGQGFNTGELFF. The CDR3 DNA sequence: TGCGCCAGCTATCCGGGACAGGGATTTAACACCGGGGAGCTGTTTTTT.

There are a few counts of this clone. The V and J genes are TRBV7-9 and TRBJ2-7, with 11 bases identical to TRBD1. The CDR3 runs to 14 residues. Trimming took 4 bases from V and 6 from J; bases not matched to a gene: 5. CDR1 is SEHNR and CDR2 is FQNEAQ in the germline V gene (reference sequence). Here the CDR3 reads CASSSQDRGPEQYF. The CDR3 DNA sequence: TGTGCCAGCAGCTCGCAGGACAGGGGGCCCGAGCAGTACTTC.

The DNA for the CDR3 is TGTGCCAGCAGCCAAGATCGGGCGGGATACAATGAGCAGTTCTTC. Residues: CASSQDRAGYNEQFF. The chain joins TRBV3-1 (or the pseudogene TRBV3-2) to TRBJ2-1, with D possibly TRBD2 on 6 matching bases. The CDR3 runs to 15 residues. CDR1 is LGHDT and CDR2 is YNNKEL in the germline V gene (reference sequence). V dropped 0 bases and J dropped 4 bases, with 10 bases sitting between them.

The chain has TRBV7-3 and TRBJ2-3; a possible D gene is TRBD2 (6 bases). This CDR3 has 13 residues. Germline V gene lookup returns CDR1 SGHTA and CDR2 FQGTGA. V lost 3 bases and J lost 4, with 8 bases in between. The CDR3 DNA is TGTGCCAGCAGCTTGGGGGGAGCAGATACGCAGTATTTT. Its protein is CASSLGGADTQYF. The full variable domain, in which reference TRBV7-3 and TRBJ2-3 provide the parts outside the CDR3, is GAGVSQTPSNKVTEKGKYVELRCDPISGHTALYWYRQSLGQGPEFLIYFQGTGAADDSGLPNDRFFAVRPEGSVSTLKIQRTERGDSAVYLCASSLGGADTQYFGPGTRLTVL.

CDR3 loop: CASSARLAGVSEQFF. As DNA, the CDR3 is TGTGCCAGCAGTGCCAGACTAGCGGGGGTTTCTGAGCAGTTCTTC. The chain employs TRBV27 and TRBJ2-1; TRBD2 matches at 12 bases. Germline V gives CDR1 MNHEY, CDR2 SMNVEV (reference sequence). With 5 bases clipped from V and 9 bases from J, the junction kept 8 bases outside the gene matches. The CDR3 spans 15 residues.